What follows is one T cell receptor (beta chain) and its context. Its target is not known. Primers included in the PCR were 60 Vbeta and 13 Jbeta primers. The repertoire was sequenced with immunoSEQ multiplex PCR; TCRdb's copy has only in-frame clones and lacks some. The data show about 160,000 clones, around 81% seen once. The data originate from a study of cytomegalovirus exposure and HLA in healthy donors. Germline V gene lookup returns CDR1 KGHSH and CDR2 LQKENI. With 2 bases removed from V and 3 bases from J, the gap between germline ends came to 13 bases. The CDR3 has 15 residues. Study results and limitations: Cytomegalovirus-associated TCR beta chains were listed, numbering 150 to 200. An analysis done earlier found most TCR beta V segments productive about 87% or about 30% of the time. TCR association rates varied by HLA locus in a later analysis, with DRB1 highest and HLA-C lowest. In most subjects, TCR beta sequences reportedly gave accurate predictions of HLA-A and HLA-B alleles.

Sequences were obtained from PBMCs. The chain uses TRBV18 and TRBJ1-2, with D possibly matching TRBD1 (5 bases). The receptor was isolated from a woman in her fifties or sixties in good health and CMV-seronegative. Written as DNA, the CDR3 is TGTGCCAGCTCACCAGTCATGGGGCAAGACTATGGCTACACCTTC. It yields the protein CASSPVMGQDYGYTF.